This T cell receptor (beta chain) was captured by sequencing in a study of CD8 T cells in ankylosing spondylitis. General observations from the study: Relatively scarce in peripheral blood, disease-linked clones were CD8+. Among TCR beta sequences, a motif of eight highly homologous variants appeared characteristic of ankylosing spondylitis blood. Existing reports had already noted some motif variants in reactive arthritis synovial fluid and blood.

CDR3 size: 13 residues. The germline gives CDR1 DFQATT, CDR2 SNEGSKA (reference sequence). V was pared by 1 base and J by 0 bases, with 7 bases between. Many counts were recorded for this clonotype. Antigen specificity is unknown. Using quantitative 5'-RACE with molecular barcodes, the authors made TCR beta libraries. TCRdb re-analysed the 5' RACE reads in MiXCR, keeping a single row per CDR3 protein. The sample includes some 100,000 distinct CDR3 sequences, about 8.3% of them seen just once. The clonotype originates from a male donor with ankylosing spondylitis or in good health (not recorded which). The source material was blood, either unsorted or a sorted T cell fraction (not recorded which). The V gene is TRBV20-1, the J gene TRBJ2-7; D is unclear. The CDR3 loop reads CSARVAVSYEQYF. Here the CDR3 DNA reads TGCAGTGCTAGAGTGGCGGTCTCCTACGAGCAGTACTTC.